These T cell receptor beta chains were read from a single sample in a study of T cells in Graves' hyperthyroidism and ophthalmopathy. One entry per CDR3 protein, called by TCRdb with MiXCR from the multiplex PCR reads. The repertoire holds 600,000 to 650,000 distinct CDR3 sequences, 20% seen once, with under 35% in the top ten. Sequenced: blood. These receptors all come from a man aged 25 to 45 with Graves' ophthalmopathy. The CDR3 runs from the conserved cysteine through the conserved F or W. D genes are given only for firm matches. Not all rows give a size; the values are once, few, many and, for expanded clones, a class.

j_call,cdr3_length,d_call,clone_size,v_call,cdr3_nt,cdr3_aa
TRBJ2-1,17,-,many,TRBV5-1,TGCGCCAGCAGCTTGGCAGGCGGAGGCTTCTCCTACAATGAGCAGTTCTTC,CASSLAGGGFSYNEQFF
TRBJ2-7,14,TRBD1,many,TRBV12-3/TRBV12-4,TGTGCCAGCAGTTGGGACAGCAACTCCTACGAGCAGTACTTC,CASSWDSNSYEQYF
TRBJ1-2,12,-,-,TRBV2,TGTGCCAGCAGTGAAGCCAGATCCGGCTACACCTTC,CASSEARSGYTF
TRBJ2-7,15,TRBD1,many,TRBV7-9,TGTGCCAGCAGACCATCGGGACAGGCTTTCTACGAGCAGTACTTC,CASRPSGQAFYEQYF
TRBJ2-7,14,-,few,TRBV28,TGTGCCAGCAGGACTTCGGGACGGCTCTACGAGCAGTACTTC,CASRTSGRLYEQYF
TRBJ2-5,16,TRBD2,-,TRBV19,TGTGCCAGTAGTCCCCGGGAGGCACCCGACCAAGAGACCCAGTACTTC,CASSPREAPDQETQYF
TRBJ1-3,13,-,-,TRBV30,TGTGCCTGGACGGCAGTCGCAGGAAACACCATATATTTT,CAWTAVAGNTIYF
TRBJ2-3,15,TRBD1,-,TRBV27,TGTGCCAGCAGTATCACCAGGGGGAGCACAGATACGCAGTATTTT,CASSITRGSTDTQYF
TRBJ2-7,14,-,-,TRBV29-1,TGCAGCGTTGGAAGGAACGGGCCCTACTACGAGCAGTACTTC,CSVGRNGPYYEQYF
TRBJ2-7,13,-,many,TRBV3-1,TGTGCCAGCAGCCAAGATACCGCTTACGAGCAGTACTTC,CASSQDTAYEQYF
TRBJ2-1,17,-,-,TRBV7-9,TGTGCCAGCAGCCCCAACACGGGGACTTTACTTTACAATGAGCAGTTCTTC,CASSPNTGTLLYNEQFF
TRBJ2-3,14,TRBD1,once,TRBV12-3/TRBV12-4,TGTGCCAGCAGCTACGGACAGGGGGCTGGTACGCAGTATTTT,CASSYGQGAGTQYF
TRBJ1-5,15,-,-,TRBV12-3/TRBV12-4,TGTGCCAGCAGTTTAAGCCCTATTAGCAATCAGCCCCAGCATTTT,CASSLSPISNQPQHF
TRBJ2-7,16,-,-,TRBV27,TGTGCCAGCAGTCCATCTCTGGGGTTTCGGGCCTACGAGCAGTACTTC,CASSPSLGFRAYEQYF
TRBJ1-1,15,-,few,TRBV7-9,TGTGCCAGCCTCCCCCGCCGGACGAGTATCACTGAAGCTTTCTTT,CASLPRRTSITEAFF
TRBJ2-7,16,TRBD1,many,TRBV28,TGTGCCAGCAGTCCCCCTCCCGGGACAGGGATCGACGAGCAGTACTTC,CASSPPPGTGIDEQYF
TRBJ2-7,16,-,many,TRBV28,TGTGCCAGCAGTTTAGGGGAGGCCCTTCCCCAGTACGAGCAGTACTTC,CASSLGEALPQYEQYF
TRBJ2-1,17,TRBD2,-,TRBV11-2,TGTGCCAGCAGCACTGTGGAGGGAGGGAGGGCGTACAATGAGCAGTTCTTC,CASSTVEGGRAYNEQFF
TRBJ2-1,14,-,many,TRBV30,TGTGCCTGGAGTGTTTTAGCATCCTACAATGAGCAGTTCTTC,CAWSVLASYNEQFF
TRBJ2-1,13,TRBD2,-,TRBV28,TGTGCCAGCAGTTCCACCGGGACTACCCGCGTTTTCTTC,CASSSTGTTRVFF
TRBJ2-5,14,-,-,TRBV5-6,TGTGCCAGCAGCTTGCCAGGGTTGAAAGAGACCCAGTACTTC,CASSLPGLKETQYF
TRBJ2-7,13,-,-,TRBV28,TGTGCCATAGGGGCAGGATACACCTACGAGCAGTACTTC,CAIGAGYTYEQYF
TRBJ2-3,18,-,few,TRBV6-1,TGTGCCAGCAGCCCTGCCGGGGGCGGGGATTTTTGGTCAGATACGCAGTATTTT,CASSPAGGGDFWSDTQYF
TRBJ2-1,16,TRBD2,-,TRBV27,TGTGCCAGCAGTTCAATAGCGGGAGGGGTCCGGGCCGTTCAGTTCTTC,CASSSIAGGVRAVQFF
TRBJ2-3,16,TRBD2,-,TRBV10-3,TGTGCCATCAGTGATTTAGCGGGAGCCAGCACAGATACGCAGTATTTT,CAISDLAGASTDTQYF
TRBJ2-7,13,-,many,TRBV28,TGTGCCAGCTTCACGGCGAGCTCCTACGAGCAGTACTTC,CASFTASSYEQYF